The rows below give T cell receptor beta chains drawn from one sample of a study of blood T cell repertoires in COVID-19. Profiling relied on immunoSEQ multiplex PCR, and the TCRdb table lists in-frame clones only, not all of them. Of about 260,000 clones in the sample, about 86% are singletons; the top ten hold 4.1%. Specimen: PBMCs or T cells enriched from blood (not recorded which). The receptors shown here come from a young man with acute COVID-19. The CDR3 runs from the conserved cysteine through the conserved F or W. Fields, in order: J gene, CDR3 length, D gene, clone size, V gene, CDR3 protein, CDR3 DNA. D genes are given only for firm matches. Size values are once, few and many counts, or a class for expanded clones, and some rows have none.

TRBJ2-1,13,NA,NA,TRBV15,CATSVEGYNEQFF,TGTGCCACCAGCGTAGAGGGATACAATGAGCAGTTCTTC
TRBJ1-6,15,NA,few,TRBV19,CASSYGSSYNSPLHF,TGTGCCAGTAGTTACGGGAGCTCCTATAATTCACCCCTCCACTTT
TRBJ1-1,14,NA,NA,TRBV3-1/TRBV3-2,CASSQGLARNEAFF,TGTGCCAGCAGCCAAGGGTTAGCCCGCAATGAAGCTTTCTTT
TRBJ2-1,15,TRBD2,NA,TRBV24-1,CATSEPAGGYNEQFF,TGTGCCACCAGTGAACCAGCGGGAGGCTACAATGAGCAGTTCTTC
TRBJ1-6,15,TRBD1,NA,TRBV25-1,CASSEGTGANSPLHF,TGTGCCAGCAGTGAAGGGACAGGAGCTAATTCACCCCTCCACTTT
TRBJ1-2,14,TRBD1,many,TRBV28,CASSLWAGGKGYTF,TGTGCCAGCAGTTTATGGGCAGGGGGCAAGGGCTACACCTTC
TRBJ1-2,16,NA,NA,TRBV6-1,CASSEVEGVLPYGYTF,TGTGCCAGCAGTGAAGTAGAGGGGGTTCTCCCCTATGGCTACACCTTC
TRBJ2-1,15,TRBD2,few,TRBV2,CASLSTSVIYNEQFF,TGTGCCAGCCTTTCGACTAGCGTAATATACAATGAGCAGTTCTTC
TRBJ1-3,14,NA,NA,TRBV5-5,CASRGGGSRNTIYF,TGTGCCAGCAGGGGAGGGGGGTCTAGAAACACCATATATTTT
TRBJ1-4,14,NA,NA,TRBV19,CASNRERTNEKLFF,TGTGCCAGTAACAGGGAGAGGACTAATGAAAAACTGTTTTTT
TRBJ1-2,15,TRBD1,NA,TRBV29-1,CSAGTGIGLNYGYTF,TGCAGCGCCGGGACAGGGATCGGCCTTAACTATGGCTACACCTTC
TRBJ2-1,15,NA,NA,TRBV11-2,CASSLRTNQHNEQFF,TGTGCCAGCAGCTTACGGACAAATCAACACAATGAGCAGTTCTTC
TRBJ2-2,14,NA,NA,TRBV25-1,CASSYDSNTGELFF,TGTGCCAGCAGTTATGACTCGAACACCGGGGAGCTGTTTTTT
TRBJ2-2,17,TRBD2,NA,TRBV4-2,CASSLGTSGGWAGELFF,TGTGCCAGCAGCCTCGGGACTAGCGGGGGGTGGGCCGGGGAGCTGTTTTTT
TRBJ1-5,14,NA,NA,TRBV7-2,CASSLVQSGQPQHF,TGTGCCAGCAGCTTAGTACAAAGCGGGCAGCCCCAGCATTTT
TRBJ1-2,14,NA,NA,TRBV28,CASSFQGTSYGYTF,TGTGCCAGCAGTTTTCAGGGGACGTCCTATGGCTACACCTTC
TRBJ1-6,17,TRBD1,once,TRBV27,CASSSTTGSLQWSPLHF,TGTGCCAGCAGCTCAACGACAGGGTCTCTTCAATGGTCACCCCTCCACTTT
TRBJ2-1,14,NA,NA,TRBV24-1,CATSVSGDYNEQFF,TGTGCCACCAGTGTGTCGGGAGACTACAATGAGCAGTTCTTC
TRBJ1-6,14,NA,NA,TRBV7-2,CASSSRDYNSPLHF,TGTGCCAGCAGCTCCCGGGACTATAATTCACCCCTCCACTTT
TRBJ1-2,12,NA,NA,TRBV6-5,CASTPTGGGYTF,TGTGCCAGCACCCCGACAGGTGGTGGCTACACCTTC
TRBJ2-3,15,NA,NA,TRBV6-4,CASSDSRGGTDTQYF,TGTGCCAGCAGTGACTCCCGGGGTGGAACAGATACGCAGTATTTT
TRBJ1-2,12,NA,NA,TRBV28,CASSLGLGGYTF,TGTGCCAGCAGTTTAGGGCTCGGGGGGTACACCTTC
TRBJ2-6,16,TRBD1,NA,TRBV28,CASTGQGLSGANVLTF,TGTGCCAGTACGGGACAGGGCCTGTCTGGGGCCAACGTCCTGACTTTC
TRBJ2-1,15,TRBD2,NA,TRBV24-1,CATSDLQGGSNEQFF,TGTGCCACCAGTGATTTGCAGGGCGGGAGTAATGAGCAGTTCTTC
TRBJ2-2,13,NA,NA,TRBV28,CASSSGEGGELFF,TGTGCCAGCAGTTCAGGGGAGGGCGGGGAGCTGTTTTTT
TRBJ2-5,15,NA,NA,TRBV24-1,CATSALGGLQETQYF,TGTGCCACCAGTGCCCTGGGGGGACTTCAAGAGACCCAGTACTTC
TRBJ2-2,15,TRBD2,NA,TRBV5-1,CASSTKRGNTGELFF,TGCGCCAGCAGCACAAAGCGGGGGAACACCGGGGAGCTGTTTTTT